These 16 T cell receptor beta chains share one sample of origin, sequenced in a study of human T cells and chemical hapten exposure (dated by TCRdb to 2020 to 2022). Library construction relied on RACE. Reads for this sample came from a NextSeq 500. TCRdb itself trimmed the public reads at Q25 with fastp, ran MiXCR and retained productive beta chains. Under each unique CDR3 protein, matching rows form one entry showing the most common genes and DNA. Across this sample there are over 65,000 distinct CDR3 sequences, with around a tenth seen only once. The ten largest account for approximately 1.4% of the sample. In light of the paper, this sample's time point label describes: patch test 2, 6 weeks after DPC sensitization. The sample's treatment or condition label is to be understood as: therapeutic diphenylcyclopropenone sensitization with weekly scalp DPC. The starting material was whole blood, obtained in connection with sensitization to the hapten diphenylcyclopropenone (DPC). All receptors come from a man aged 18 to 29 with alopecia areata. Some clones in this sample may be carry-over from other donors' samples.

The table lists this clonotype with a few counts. The CDR3 protein is CASSSREREQYV. For the CDR3, the DNA is TGTGCCAGCAGCTCCCGGGAACGCGAGCAGTACGTC. The genes are TRBV6-6 and TRBJ2-7; the D gene is possibly TRBD2 (5 bases). Looked up from germline, CDR1 is MNHNY and CDR2 is SVGAGI (reference sequence). Trimming took 6 bases from V and 6 from J, leaving 12 bases between them. The CDR3 runs to 12 residues.

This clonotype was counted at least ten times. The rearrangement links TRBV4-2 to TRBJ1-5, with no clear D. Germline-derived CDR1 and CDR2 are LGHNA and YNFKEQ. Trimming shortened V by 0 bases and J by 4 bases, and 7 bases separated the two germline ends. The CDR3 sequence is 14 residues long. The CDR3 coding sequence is TGTGCCAGCAGCCAAGACAGCGATAATCAGCCCCAGCATTTT. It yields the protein CASSQDSDNQPQHF.

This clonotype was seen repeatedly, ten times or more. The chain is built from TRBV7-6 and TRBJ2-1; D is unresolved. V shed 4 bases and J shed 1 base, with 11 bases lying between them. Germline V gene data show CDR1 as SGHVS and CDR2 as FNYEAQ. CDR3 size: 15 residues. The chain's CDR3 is CASSSIEGSYNEQFF. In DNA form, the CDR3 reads TGTGCCAGCAGCTCCATCGAAGGATCCTACAATGAGCAGTTCTTC.

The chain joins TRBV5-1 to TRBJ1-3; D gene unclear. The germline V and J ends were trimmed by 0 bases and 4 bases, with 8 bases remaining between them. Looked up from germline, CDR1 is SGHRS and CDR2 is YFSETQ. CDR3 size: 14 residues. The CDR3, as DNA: TGCGCCAGCAGCTTGGAATTGTCGGGAAACACCATATATTTT. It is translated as CASSLELSGNTIYF.

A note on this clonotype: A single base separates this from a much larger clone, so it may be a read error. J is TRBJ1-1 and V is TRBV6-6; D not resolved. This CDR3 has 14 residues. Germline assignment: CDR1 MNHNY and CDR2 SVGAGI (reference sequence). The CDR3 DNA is TGTGCCAGCAGCCACAGTCTAACCGGCACTAAAGCTTTCTTT. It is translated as CASSHSLTGTKAFF.

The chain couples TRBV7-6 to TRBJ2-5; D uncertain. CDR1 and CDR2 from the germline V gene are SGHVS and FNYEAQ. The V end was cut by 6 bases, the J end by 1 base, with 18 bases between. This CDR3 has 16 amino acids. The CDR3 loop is CASSRGATLFQETQYF. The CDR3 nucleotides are TGTGCCAGCAGTCGTGGCGCTACACTGTTCCAAGAGACCCAGTACTTC.

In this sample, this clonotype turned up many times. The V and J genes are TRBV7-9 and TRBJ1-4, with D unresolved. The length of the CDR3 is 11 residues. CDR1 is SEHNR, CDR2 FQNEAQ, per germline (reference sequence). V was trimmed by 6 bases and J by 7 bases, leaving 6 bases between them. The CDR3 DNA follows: TGTGCCAGCAGTGTGGGTGAAAAACTGTTTTTT. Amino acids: CASSVGEKLFF.

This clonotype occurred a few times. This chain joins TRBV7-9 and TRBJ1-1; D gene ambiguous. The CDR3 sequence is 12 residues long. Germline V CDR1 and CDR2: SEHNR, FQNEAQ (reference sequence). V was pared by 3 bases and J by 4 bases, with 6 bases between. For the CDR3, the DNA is TGTGCCAGCAGCTTTCAAAGCACTGAAGCTTTCTTT. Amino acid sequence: CASSFQSTEAFF.

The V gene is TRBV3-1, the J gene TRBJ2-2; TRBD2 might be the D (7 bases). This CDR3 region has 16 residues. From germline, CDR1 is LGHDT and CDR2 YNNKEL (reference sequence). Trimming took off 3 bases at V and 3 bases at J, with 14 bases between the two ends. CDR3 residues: CASSQGASGHTGELFF. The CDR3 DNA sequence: TGTGCCAGCAGCCAGGGGGCTAGCGGACACACCGGGGAGCTGTTTTTT.

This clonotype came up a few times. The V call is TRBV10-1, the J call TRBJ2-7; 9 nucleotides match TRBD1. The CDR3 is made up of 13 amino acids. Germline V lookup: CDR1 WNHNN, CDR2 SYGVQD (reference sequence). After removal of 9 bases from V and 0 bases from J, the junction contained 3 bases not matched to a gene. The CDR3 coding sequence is TGCGCCAGGGGGACAGGGAGCTCCTACGAGCAGTACTTC. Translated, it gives CARGTGSSYEQYF.

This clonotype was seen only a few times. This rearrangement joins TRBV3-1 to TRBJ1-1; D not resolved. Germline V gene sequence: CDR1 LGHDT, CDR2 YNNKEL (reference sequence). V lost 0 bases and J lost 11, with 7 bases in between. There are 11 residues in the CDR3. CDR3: CASSQDKRAFF. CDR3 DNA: TGTGCCAGCAGCCAAGACAAGCGGGCTTTCTTT. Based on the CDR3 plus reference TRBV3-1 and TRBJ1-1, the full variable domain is DTAVSQTPKYLVTQMGNDKSIKCEQNLGHDTMYWYKQDSKKFLKIMFSYNNKELIINETVPNRFSPKSPDKAHLNLHINSLELGDSAVYFCASSQDKRAFFGQGTRLTVV.

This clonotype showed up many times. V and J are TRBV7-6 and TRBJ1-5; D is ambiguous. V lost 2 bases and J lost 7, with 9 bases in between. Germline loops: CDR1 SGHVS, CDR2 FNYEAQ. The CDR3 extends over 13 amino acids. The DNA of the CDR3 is TGTGCCAGCAGCTTAAGGGTTATGCAGCCCCAGCATTTT. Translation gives CASSLRVMQPQHF.

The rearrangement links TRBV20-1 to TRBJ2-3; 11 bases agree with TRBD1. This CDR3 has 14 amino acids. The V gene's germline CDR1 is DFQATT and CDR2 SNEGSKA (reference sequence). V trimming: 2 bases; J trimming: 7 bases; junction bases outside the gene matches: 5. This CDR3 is CSARRDRGSYTQYF. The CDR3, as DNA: TGCAGTGCTAGACGGGACAGGGGGTCGTATACGCAGTATTTT.

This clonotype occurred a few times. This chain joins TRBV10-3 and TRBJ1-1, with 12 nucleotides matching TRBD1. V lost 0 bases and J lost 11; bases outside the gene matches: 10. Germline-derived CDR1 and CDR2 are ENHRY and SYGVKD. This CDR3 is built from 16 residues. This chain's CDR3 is CAISESGGQGALLAFF. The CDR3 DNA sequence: TGTGCCATCAGTGAGTCAGGGGGACAGGGGGCTCTGTTGGCTTTCTTT.

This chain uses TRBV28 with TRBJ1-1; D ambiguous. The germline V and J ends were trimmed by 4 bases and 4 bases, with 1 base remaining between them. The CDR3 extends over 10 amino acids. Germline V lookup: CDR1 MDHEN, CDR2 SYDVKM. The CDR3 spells CASSSTEAFF. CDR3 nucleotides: TGTGCCAGCAGTTCCACTGAAGCTTTCTTT.

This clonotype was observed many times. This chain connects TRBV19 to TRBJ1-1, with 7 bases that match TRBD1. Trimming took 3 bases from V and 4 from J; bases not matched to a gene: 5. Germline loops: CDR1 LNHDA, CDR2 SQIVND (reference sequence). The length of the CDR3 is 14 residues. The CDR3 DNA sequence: TGTGCCAGTAGTATGTTGGCAGGGGGCACTGAAGCTTTCTTT. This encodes CASSMLAGGTEAFF.